The present T cell receptor beta chain was sequenced within a study of cytotoxic CD8 clonotypes in ibrutinib-treated CLL. Study at large: Across the patients, some ten were relapsed/refractory, about 14 treatment-naive and 17 to 18 IGHV unmutated. Partial responders approximately 25, complete 2; about twelve progressed and about 14 stayed in remission by median around 68 months.

Per germline, CDR1 ENHRY and CDR2 SYGVKD. This CDR3 has 12 residues. Trimming took off 2 bases at V and 7 bases at J, with 8 bases between the two ends. Findings of the study overall: Sustained-remission patients were sampled at different times than progressing patients were.

A remark on this clone: Antigen unknown.

The table came from immunoSEQ multiplex PCR; TCRdb's copy has only in-frame clones and leaves some out. Of around 300,000 clones in the sample, just under 80% were seen once. The clonotype originates from a human donor with chronic lymphocytic leukemia. The genes are TRBV10-3 and TRBJ1-2; D uncertain. Here the sequenced sample was PBMCs, taken before ibrutinib treatment. For the CDR3, the DNA is TGTGCCATCAGTGAGGAAGAACGTGGCTACACCTTC. Translated: CAISEEERGYTF.